The sequence of this T cell receptor beta chain was determined in a study of cytomegalovirus exposure and HLA in healthy donors. Points from the study as a whole: The authors excluded some V segments, including TRBV6-2 and TRBV6-3, as indistinguishable.

This clone showed up just once. As yet, its antigen is unknown. The PCR contained 60 Vbeta and 13 Jbeta primers. Sequenced by immunoSEQ multiplex PCR; TCRdb stores in-frame clones only, minus some. The sample shows 160,000 or so clones, 81% of them seen only once. The CDR3 has 15 residues. Germline CDR1 is LGHNA and CDR2 is YSLEER. Losses at the gene ends were 5 bases for V and 7 bases for J; bases not matched to a gene: 8. The chain combines TRBV4-3 with TRBJ1-6; 7 bases are shared with TRBD1. The sample taken for sequencing was PBMCs. The source of this sequence is a man over 45 in good health and CMV-seropositive. CDR3 nucleotides: TGCGCCAGCAGCACTCGGACAGGCAGCAATTCACCCCTCCACTTT. Protein sequence: CASSTRTGSNSPLHF.